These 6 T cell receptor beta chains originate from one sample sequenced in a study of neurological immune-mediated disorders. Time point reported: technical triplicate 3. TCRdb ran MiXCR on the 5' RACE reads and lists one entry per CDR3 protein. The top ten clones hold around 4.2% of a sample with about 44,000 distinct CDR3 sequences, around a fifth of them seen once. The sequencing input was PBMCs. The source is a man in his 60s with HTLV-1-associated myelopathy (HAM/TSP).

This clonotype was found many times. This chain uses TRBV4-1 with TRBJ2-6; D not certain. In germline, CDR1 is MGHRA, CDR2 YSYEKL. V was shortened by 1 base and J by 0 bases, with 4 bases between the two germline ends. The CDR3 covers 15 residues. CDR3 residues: CASSQGASGANVLTF. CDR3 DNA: TGCGCCAGCAGCCAAGGGGCCTCTGGGGCCAACGTCCTGACTTTC.

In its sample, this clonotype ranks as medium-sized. The CDR3 loop reads CATSDHRDNQETQYF. CDR3 sequence (DNA): TGTGCCACCAGTGATCACCGGGACAACCAAGAGACCCAGTACTTC. J is TRBJ2-5 and V is TRBV24-1; the D gene is possibly TRBD1 (6 bases). V was cut by 3 bases and J by 0 bases, with 10 bases left in between. There are 15 residues in the CDR3. Per the germline V gene, CDR1 is KGHDR and CDR2 is SFDVKD.

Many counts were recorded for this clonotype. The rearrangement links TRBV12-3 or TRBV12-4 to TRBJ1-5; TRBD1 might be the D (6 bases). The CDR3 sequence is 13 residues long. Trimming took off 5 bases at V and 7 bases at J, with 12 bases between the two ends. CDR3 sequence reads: CASSPGEWQPQHF. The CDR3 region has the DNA TGTGCCAGCAGTCCAGGGGAATGGCAGCCCCAGCATTTT.

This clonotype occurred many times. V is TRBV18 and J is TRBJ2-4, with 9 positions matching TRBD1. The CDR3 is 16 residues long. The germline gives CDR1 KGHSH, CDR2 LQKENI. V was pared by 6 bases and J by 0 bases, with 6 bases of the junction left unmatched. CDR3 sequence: CASSLGQGLAKNIQYF. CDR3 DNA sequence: TGTGCCAGCTCGCTTGGACAGGGGTTAGCCAAAAACATTCAGTACTTC.

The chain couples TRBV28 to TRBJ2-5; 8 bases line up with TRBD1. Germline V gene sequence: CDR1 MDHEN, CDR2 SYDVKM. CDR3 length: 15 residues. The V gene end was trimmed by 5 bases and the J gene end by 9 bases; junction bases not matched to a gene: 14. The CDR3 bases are TGTGCCAGCAGTCACAGTGGACAGGGAGTCGGGGCCCAGTACTTC. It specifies CASSHSGQGVGAQYF.

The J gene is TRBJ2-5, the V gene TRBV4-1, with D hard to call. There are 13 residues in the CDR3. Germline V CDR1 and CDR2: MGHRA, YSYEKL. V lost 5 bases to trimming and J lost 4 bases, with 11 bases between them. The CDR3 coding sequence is TGCGCCAGCAGCTCCCAGATAGGAGAGACCCAGTACTTC. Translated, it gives CASSSQIGETQYF.